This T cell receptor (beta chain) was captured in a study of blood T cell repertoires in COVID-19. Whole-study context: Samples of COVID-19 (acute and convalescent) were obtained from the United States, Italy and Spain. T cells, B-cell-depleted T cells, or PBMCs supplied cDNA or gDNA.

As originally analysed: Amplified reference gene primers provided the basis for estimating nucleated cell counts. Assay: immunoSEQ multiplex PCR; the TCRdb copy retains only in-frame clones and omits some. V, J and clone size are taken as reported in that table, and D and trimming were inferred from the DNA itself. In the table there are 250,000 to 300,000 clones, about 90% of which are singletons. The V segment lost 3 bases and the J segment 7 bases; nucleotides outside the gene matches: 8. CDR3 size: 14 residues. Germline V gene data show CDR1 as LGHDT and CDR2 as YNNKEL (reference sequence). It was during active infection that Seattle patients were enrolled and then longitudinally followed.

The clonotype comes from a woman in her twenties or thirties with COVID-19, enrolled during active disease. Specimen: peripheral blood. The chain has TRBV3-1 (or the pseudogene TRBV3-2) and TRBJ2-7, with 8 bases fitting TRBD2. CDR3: CASSQGTRTGEQYF. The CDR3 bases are TGTGCCAGCAGCCAGGGGACTAGGACGGGTGAGCAGTACTTC.